This T cell receptor (beta chain) appears in the sequencing data of a study of cytomegalovirus exposure and HLA in healthy donors. Looking at the study overall: The 120 million or so unique TCR beta sequences, from around 200 million T cells, were found by an earlier analysis.

General study findings and limits: Within the data, a cluster of highly shared sequence variants was likely a sequencing artifact. Later analysis found that TCR beta chains associated with HLA were more clonally expanded than other, equally common chains.

This CDR3 is 16 amino acids long. CDR1 is SGHTA, CDR2 FQGNSA, per germline. Unmatched junction bases numbered 7, after V lost 1 base and J lost 4 bases. With regard to this clone: The antigen is not known.

The PCR was carried out with 60 Vbeta primers and 13 Jbeta primers. Here immunoSEQ multiplex PCR was the method, and the copy in TCRdb shows in-frame clones only, minus some. The sample includes around 62,000 clones, roughly 73% seen only once; the top ten take around 8.9%. This chain connects TRBV7-2 to TRBJ1-2; 9 bases match TRBD1. This TCR derives from a man aged 40-49 years in good health and CMV-seronegative. Sequenced: PBMCs. Written as DNA, the CDR3 is TGTGCCAGCAGCTTAGTAGGGACAGGGAGGGGCTATGGCTACACCTTC. It encodes CASSLVGTGRGYGYTF.